The 4 T cell receptor beta chains below were found in one sample sequenced in a study of blood T cell repertoires in COVID-19. Profiled with immunoSEQ multiplex PCR; TCRdb holds only in-frame clones, not every one. The sample contains roughly 430,000 clones, over 75% of which appear only once. The sequenced sample consisted of PBMCs or T cells enriched from blood (not recorded which). The source is a middle-aged woman with acute COVID-19.

J is TRBJ2-7 and V is TRBV11-2; possible D gene TRBD1, 6 bases. The germline gives CDR1 SGHAT, CDR2 FQNNGV. This CDR3 contains 15 residues. V was pared by 3 bases and J by 6 bases, with 18 bases between. The DNA of the CDR3 is TGTGCCAGCAGCTTCGCATCCCAGGGGTCGGGCGAGCAGTACTTC. Its translation: CASSFASQGSGEQYF. Looking up the rest from reference TRBV11-2 and TRBJ2-7 gives the full variable domain: EAGVAQSPRYKIIEKRQSVAFWCNPISGHATLYWYQQILGQGPKLLIQFQNNGVVDDSQLPKDRFSAERLKGVDSTLKIQPAKLEDSAVYLCASSFASQGSGEQYFGPGTRLTVT.

The chain links TRBV5-1 to TRBJ2-5; D is uncertain. Germline V gene lookup returns CDR1 SGHRS and CDR2 YFSETQ. Trimming left V 6 bases short and J 3 bases short, with 6 bases between. The CDR3 is 11 residues long. Written as DNA, the CDR3 is TGCGCCAGCAAAGAGGAAGAGACCCAGTACTTC. Its translation is CASKEEETQYF.

The rearrangement joins TRBV29-1 to TRBJ1-1; 10 positions agree with TRBD1. The germline V gene encodes CDR1 SQVTM and CDR2 ANQGSEA. V shed 6 bases and J 0 bases; nucleotides not matched to a gene: 10. CDR3 length: 16 residues. As DNA, the CDR3 is TGCAGCGTAGTGGACAGGGGGTCTATCATGAACACTGAAGCTTTCTTT. Its protein product is CSVVDRGSIMNTEAFF. Looking up the rest from reference TRBV29-1 and TRBJ1-1 gives the full variable domain: SAVISQKPSRDICQRGTSLTIQCQVDSQVTMMFWYRQQPGQSLTLIATANQGSEATYESGFVIDKFPISRPNLTFSTLTVSNMSPEDSSIYLCSVVDRGSIMNTEAFFGQGTRLTVV.

This chain links TRBV7-2 with TRBJ2-7; TRBD1 is a possible D gene (6 bases). Trimming cost V 4 bases and J 2 bases, with 12 bases left between them. Germline CDR1 is SGHTA and CDR2 is FQGNSA. The CDR3 spans 14 residues. The DNA for the CDR3 is TGTGCCAGCAGCTCAGGGGCAGGGCCCTACGAGCAGTACTTC. It codes for CASSSGAGPYEQYF.